Given below is one T cell receptor beta chain in context. Its antigen is not yet known. No much larger clone exists at a distance of one base, and base qualities are not known. The data belong to a study of blood T cell repertoires in COVID-19 (dated by TCRdb to 2020 to 2022). In the study overall: The collaborator samples originated in the United States, Italy and Spain and spanned the acute and convalescent phases of COVID-19. The material from the prospective study consisted of cDNA or gDNA derived from T cells, B-cell-depleted T cells, or PBMCs. The repertoires were made available in a free public database intended to serve as a resource for research on the immune response to SARS-CoV-2. Where available, HLA class I and class II types were taken from metadata supplied by the sample provider and were not determined by assay-based typing. Subjects who had been exposed to COVID-19, were actively infected with it, or had recovered from it provided the deeply sampled blood TCRbeta repertoires that made up the dataset. Samples were obtained from the ongoing ImmuneRACE study (first 160 participants) and from about 1,300 subjects provided by 6 global collaborators. Sample metadata almost always included a de-identified subject ID, COVID-19 status, age in years and sex.

The CDR1 and CDR2 encoded by the germline V gene are LGHNA and YSLEER. From the cysteine through the phenylalanine, the CDR3 covers 14 amino acids. Of all the DNA, just the CDR3 is kept, 42 bases in frame from base 1. V was cut back by 0 bases and J by 4 bases, leaving a gap of 10 bases between them. The investigation overall reported the following: The quantity of clinical and demographic metadata differed by source and by participant and was supplied without curation.

The immunoSEQ Assay, a bias-controlled multiplex PCR, was used to amplify TCRbeta CDR3 regions from genomic DNA. Concerning the study's data processing: The number of nucleated cells in each sample was estimated from the amplification of reference gene primers within the assay. To quantify the absolute abundance of each unique TCRbeta CDR3 rearrangement, sequence reads were collapsed and filtered. For each sample, productive Simpson clonality was calculated as the square root of Simpson's diversity index over productive rearrangements. What TCRdb holds here is the immuneACCESS table cut down to in-frame rearrangements. Part of the clones is not present; checked against another copy, under half of the missing clones reflect an unresolved V gene, and the others are unexplained. The DNA gave D and trimming, while V, J and clone size come from that table. The sample table holds more than 200,000 clones, of which 87% were seen once. Under 4% of the sample goes to the ten largest clones.

The collaborating institutions used their own protocols to collect whole blood in K2EDTA tubes. For TCRbeta analysis, collaborators shipped samples in one of three forms: frozen whole blood, isolated PBMCs, or DNA extracted from either of those sample types. Sample: peripheral blood. This receptor was obtained from a man between 18 and 35 years old with active or convalescent COVID-19. The V gene is TRBV4-3 and the J gene is TRBJ2-7; the D gene cannot be resolved reliably. The CDR3 protein is CASSQEANVYEQYF. The sequenced DNA is TGCGCCAGCAGCCAAGAAGCTAACGTGTACGAGCAGTACTTC.